These T cell receptor beta chains were read from a single sample in a study of CD8 T cells in Susac syndrome. From the immunoSEQ multiplex PCR reads, TCRdb called clonotypes with MiXCR, one entry per CDR3 protein. The profile shows under 200,000 distinct CDR3 sequences, about 94% of them singletons. Material for sequencing was CD4+ T cells from PBMCs. Receptors were obtained from a human donor with Susac syndrome. The CDR3 runs from the conserved cysteine through the conserved F or W. A D gene is named only where the DNA matches it firmly. Not all rows give a size; the values are once, few, many and, for expanded clones, a class.

cdr3_nt,cdr3_aa,d_call,clone_size,j_call,v_call
TGTGCCAGCAGTTTGTGGGGCTCCTACAATGAGCAGTTCTTC,CASSLWGSYNEQFF,.,.,TRBJ2-1,TRBV27
TGTGCCAGCAGCCCAGGGAAGACCCAGTACTTC,CASSPGKTQYF,.,.,TRBJ2-5,TRBV14
TGCAGTGCTAGCGGGAGAAGCACAGATACGCAGTATTTT,CSASGRSTDTQYF,.,.,TRBJ2-3,TRBV20-1
TGTGCCAGCAGCTTAAGTTTGGATGAGCAGTTCTTC,CASSLSLDEQFF,.,few,TRBJ2-1,TRBV7-3
TGTGCCTGGAGGAACTTCAGCGGGGGGGCCAGAGAGACCCAGTACTTC,CAWRNFSGGARETQYF,TRBD2,.,TRBJ2-5,TRBV30
TGTGCCAGCAGCTTAGGGAGGGGGGGGCCGTATCAAGAGACCCAGTACTTC,CASSLGRGGPYQETQYF,.,.,TRBJ2-5,TRBV7-2
TGTGCCAGCAGCTCAGAATATAATTCACCCCTCCACTTT,CASSSEYNSPLHF,.,once,TRBJ1-6,TRBV5-6
TGTGCCAGCATCGAAACCCGGGGGGGCTCCTACAATGAGCAGTTCTTC,CASIETRGGSYNEQFF,TRBD2,.,TRBJ2-1,TRBV12-3/TRBV12-4
TGTGCCAGCACCAAGGACGCAGGCTACAATGAGCAGTTCTTC,CASTKDAGYNEQFF,.,.,TRBJ2-1,TRBV6-6
TGTGCCAGCAGTCGGACAGGGGCCGGGGAGCTGTTTTTT,CASSRTGAGELFF,TRBD1,.,TRBJ2-2,TRBV27
TGTGCCAGCAGCGATCCGGGGGGTCTCAGCACAGATACGCAGTATTTT,CASSDPGGLSTDTQYF,TRBD2,.,TRBJ2-3,TRBV28
TGTGCCTGGAGCCAACCCAACACTGAAGCTTTCTTT,CAWSQPNTEAFF,.,.,TRBJ1-1,TRBV30
TGTGCCAGCACCGGGACAGGGGGCACTGAAGCTTTCTTT,CASTGTGGTEAFF,TRBD1,.,TRBJ1-1,TRBV6-5
TGCGCCAGCAGCCAAGATAGTTCCGGGACAGGGGCCACCGGGGAGCTGTTTTTT,CASSQDSSGTGATGELFF,TRBD1,.,TRBJ2-2,TRBV4-3
TGTGCCTGGACCATAATATCTATCGCTGAAGCTTTCTTT,CAWTIISIAEAFF,.,.,TRBJ1-1,TRBV30
TGTGCCAGCTCACCACCGAACATCGGCATTCAGTACTTC,CASSPPNIGIQYF,.,.,TRBJ2-4,TRBV18
TGTGCCAGTAGTATGAGCACAGATACGCAGTATTTT,CASSMSTDTQYF,.,.,TRBJ2-3,TRBV19
TGTGCCTGGAGTGTGCTAGCGGGGTTGTGGGGCAATGAGCAGTTCTTC,CAWSVLAGLWGNEQFF,TRBD2,.,TRBJ2-1,TRBV30
TGTGCCAGCAGTGGAAACCGACGAGGTGAGCAGTTCTTC,CASSGNRRGEQFF,.,once,TRBJ2-1,TRBV27
TGCGCCAGCAGTGCAACAGAGACCCAGTACTTC,CASSATETQYF,.,.,TRBJ2-5,TRBV5-1
TGTGCCAGCAGCTCCCCGTTACAGATCTATGGCTACACCTTC,CASSSPLQIYGYTF,.,.,TRBJ1-2,TRBV5-4
TGTGCCAGCAGCCCTATGACACGGCAGTCGGCCCAGTACTTC,CASSPMTRQSAQYF,.,.,TRBJ2-5,TRBV3-1
TGTGTTCTACGGGACACCCAATTATTTCCTTATGGCTACACCTTC,CVLRDTQLFPYGYTF,.,.,TRBJ1-2,TRBV30
TGTGCCAGCAGCTTGGAGGCAGGATCGGGCTATGGCTACACCTTC,CASSLEAGSGYGYTF,.,.,TRBJ1-2,TRBV5-6
TGTGCCAGTAGTAGTGGACAGGGTTTAGGAGAGACCCAGTACTTC,CASSSGQGLGETQYF,TRBD1,.,TRBJ2-5,TRBV19
TGTGCCTGGGGGGGACAGGGGGCTCAGCCCCAGCATTTT,CAWGGQGAQPQHF,TRBD1,.,TRBJ1-5,TRBV30
TGCAGTGCTAGAGACACAGAATCCTACGAGCAGTACTTC,CSARDTESYEQYF,.,.,TRBJ2-7,TRBV20-1
TGTGCCAGCATCCTAGGAAGGGGCTATGGCTACACCTTC,CASILGRGYGYTF,.,.,TRBJ1-2,TRBV6-6
TGTGCCACCAGTGACCCGTCGCGACCAGATACGCAGTATTTT,CATSDPSRPDTQYF,.,.,TRBJ2-3,TRBV24-1
TGTGCCAGCCACCGGGGAAGCACAGATACGCAGTATTTT,CASHRGSTDTQYF,.,.,TRBJ2-3,TRBV19
TGTGCCAGCAGCTTCCAAGAGACCCAGTACTTC,CASSFQETQYF,.,few,TRBJ2-5,TRBV5-1
TGCAGTGCTAGAGTGGCAGGACTAATAAATGAGCAGTTCTTC,CSARVAGLINEQFF,.,.,TRBJ2-1,TRBV20-1
TGTGCCAGCAGCTTAGTCGTCGGACAGGGATCTCAAGAGACCCAGTACTTC,CASSLVVGQGSQETQYF,TRBD1,.,TRBJ2-5,TRBV7-9
TGCAGTGCTACTAGCGGGGGGGCCTACAATGAGCAGTTCTTC,CSATSGGAYNEQFF,TRBD2,.,TRBJ2-1,TRBV20-1
TGTGCCAGCAGCCGCGACAGCTATAATTCACCCCTCCACTTT,CASSRDSYNSPLHF,.,.,TRBJ1-6,TRBV5-5
TGTGCCGTCGGGGTCGGGGACTCCTATGGCTACACCTTC,CAVGVGDSYGYTF,.,.,TRBJ1-2,TRBV6-5
TGCGCCAGCAGCTCCTCGGATTCACCCCTCCACTTT,CASSSSDSPLHF,.,.,TRBJ1-6,TRBV5-1
TGCAGTGCTAGTCGCGTGTTAAATCAGCCCCAGCATTTT,CSASRVLNQPQHF,.,.,TRBJ1-5,TRBV20-1
TGTGCCTGGAGGGGTTTAGGGCCCCAGCATTTT,CAWRGLGPQHF,.,.,TRBJ1-5,TRBV30
TGCAGTGCTCTCGGTCGCGACTATGGCTACACCTTC,CSALGRDYGYTF,.,.,TRBJ1-2,TRBV20-1
TGCAGCGTTGGTAGCGGCACAGATACGCAGTATTTT,CSVGSGTDTQYF,.,.,TRBJ2-3,TRBV29-1
TGTGCTAGTGGCACTGGGGGCAGAAACACTGAAGCTTTCTTT,CASGTGGRNTEAFF,.,.,TRBJ1-1,TRBV12-5
TGTGCCAGCAGGTACCGGACAGTGACTAACTATGGCTACACCTTC,CASRYRTVTNYGYTF,.,.,TRBJ1-2,TRBV28
TGCGCCAGCAGCCAAGATTTCCGTACAGCCGCTGGAAACACCATATATTTT,CASSQDFRTAAGNTIYF,.,.,TRBJ1-3,TRBV4-3
TGCAGTGCTCCTAGGTTGGAAACCTACAATGAGCAGTTCTTC,CSAPRLETYNEQFF,.,.,TRBJ2-1,TRBV20-1
TGCGCCAGCAGGGAGGGTAATGTGGGGGAGACCCAGTACTTC,CASREGNVGETQYF,.,.,TRBJ2-5,TRBV10-2
TGCAGTGCTAGGATGGGGGACAGTGTAAACACCATATATTTT,CSARMGDSVNTIYF,TRBD1,.,TRBJ1-3,TRBV20-1
TGTGCCAGCAGCCCGAGGGCAGGGGGTGGCACTGAAGCTTTCTTT,CASSPRAGGGTEAFF,TRBD1,.,TRBJ1-1,TRBV9
TGTGCCAGTAGTGCCAACTCCTCTCCGTTGGAGACCCAGTACTTC,CASSANSSPLETQYF,.,.,TRBJ2-5,TRBV19
TGCAGTGTTCGCTTGGACTATGGCTACACCTTC,CSVRLDYGYTF,.,.,TRBJ1-2,TRBV20-1
TGCGCCAGCACAGACGGACCAACTAATGAAAAACTGTTTTTT,CASTDGPTNEKLFF,.,once,TRBJ1-4,TRBV5-1
TGTGCCAGCAGCTCCCCGGGATCCCTTCTCAACGAGCAGTACTTC,CASSSPGSLLNEQYF,.,.,TRBJ2-7,TRBV5-4
TGTGCCAGCAGTCTTATCCTGAACACTGAAGCTTTCTTT,CASSLILNTEAFF,.,.,TRBJ1-1,TRBV6-5
TGTGCCAGCAGCAGCCGAGTGAGCAATCAGCCCCAGCATTTT,CASSSRVSNQPQHF,.,.,TRBJ1-5,TRBV5-6
TGTGCCATCAGGGCGGGGGTTAACAATCAGCCCCAGCATTTT,CAIRAGVNNQPQHF,.,.,TRBJ1-5,TRBV10-3
TGTGCCAGCAGCTCCCTAGGGGGACAGGGGGCCTACGAGCAGTACTTC,CASSSLGGQGAYEQYF,TRBD1,.,TRBJ2-7,TRBV7-9
TGTGCCTGGAGGCTAACCATCCAAGAGACCCAGTACTTC,CAWRLTIQETQYF,.,.,TRBJ2-5,TRBV30